This TCR beta chain was captured in a study of control samples from healthy donors and cancer patients (dated by TCRdb to the early 2020s). To note about this clone: Its antigen remains undetermined. Base qualities were left out, and no much larger clone turns up one base away.

The germline V gene gives CDR1 as ENHRY and CDR2 as SYGVKD. The germline V end is reduced by 2 bases and the J end by 7 bases; junction bases left unmatched: 2. Taken from cysteine to phenylalanine, the CDR3 has 14 residues. The kept DNA is CDR3 alone, 42 bases in frame from the first base. Receptors were amplified or captured by the immunoSEQ multiplex PCR assay. Here the immuneACCESS table is served through TCRdb, limited to in-frame sequences with V and J called. Missing clones are a known gap in these copies; in checked studies unresolved V genes cover under half, and the rest lacks a known reason. Within this sample are under 150,000 clones, with over 75% of them counted one time only. 1.1% of the sample rests with the top ten.

The chain couples TRBV10-3 to TRBJ1-6; TRBD1 fits 7 bases in the junction. This receptor was identified in a woman in her 50s with colorectal cancer. Sequenced input: PBMCs. The CDR3 protein is CAISERDRNSPLHF. The DNA sequence follows: TGTGCCATCAGTGAGCGGGACAGAAATTCACCCCTCCACTTT.